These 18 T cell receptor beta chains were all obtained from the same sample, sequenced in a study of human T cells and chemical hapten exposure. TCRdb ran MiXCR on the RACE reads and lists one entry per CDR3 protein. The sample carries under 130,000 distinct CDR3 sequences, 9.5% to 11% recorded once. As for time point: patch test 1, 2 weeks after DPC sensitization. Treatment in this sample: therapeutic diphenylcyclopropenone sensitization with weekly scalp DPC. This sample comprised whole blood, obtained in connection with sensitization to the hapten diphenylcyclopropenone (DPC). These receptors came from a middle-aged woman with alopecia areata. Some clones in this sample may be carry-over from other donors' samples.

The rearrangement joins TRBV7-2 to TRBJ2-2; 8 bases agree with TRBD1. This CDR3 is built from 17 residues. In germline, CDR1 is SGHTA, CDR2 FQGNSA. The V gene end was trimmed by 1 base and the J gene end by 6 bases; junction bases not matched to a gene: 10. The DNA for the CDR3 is TGTGCCAGCAGCTTAGGTCCCGACAGGGGCTTCGCCGGGGAGCTGTTTTTT. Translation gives CASSLGPDRGFAGELFF.

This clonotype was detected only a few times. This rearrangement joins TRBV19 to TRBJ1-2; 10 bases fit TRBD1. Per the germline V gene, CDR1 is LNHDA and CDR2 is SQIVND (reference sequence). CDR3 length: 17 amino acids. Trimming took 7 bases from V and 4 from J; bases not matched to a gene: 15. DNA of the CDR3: TGTGCCAGTACCCCGCTCGGACAGGGGGTTTCGGGCTATGGCTACACCTTC. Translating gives CASTPLGQGVSGYGYTF.

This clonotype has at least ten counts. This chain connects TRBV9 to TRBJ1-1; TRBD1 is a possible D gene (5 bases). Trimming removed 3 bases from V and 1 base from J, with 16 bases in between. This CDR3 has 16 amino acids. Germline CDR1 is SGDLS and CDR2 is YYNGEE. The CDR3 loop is CASSAHPTGGNTEAFF. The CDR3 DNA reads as TGTGCCAGCAGCGCACACCCGACCGGGGGGAACACTGAAGCTTTCTTT. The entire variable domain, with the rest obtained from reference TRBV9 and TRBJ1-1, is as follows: DSGVTQTPKHLITATGQRVTLRCSPRSGDLSVYWYQQSLDQGLQFLIQYYNGEERAKGNILERFSAQQFPDLHSELNLSSLELGDSALYFCASSAHPTGGNTEAFFGQGTRLTVV.

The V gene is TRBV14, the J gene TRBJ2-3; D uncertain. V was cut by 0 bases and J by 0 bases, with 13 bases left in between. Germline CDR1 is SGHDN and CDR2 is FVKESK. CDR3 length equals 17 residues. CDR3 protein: CASSQEGILTSTDTQYF. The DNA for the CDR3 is TGTGCCAGCAGCCAAGAAGGGATTCTGACTAGCACAGATACGCAGTATTTT.

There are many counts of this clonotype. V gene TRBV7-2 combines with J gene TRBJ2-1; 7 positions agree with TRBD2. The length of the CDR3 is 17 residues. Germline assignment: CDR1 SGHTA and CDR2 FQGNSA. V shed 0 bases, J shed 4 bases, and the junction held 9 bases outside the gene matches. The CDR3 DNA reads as TGTGCCAGCAGCTTAGCGGGAACGGGAGGACGGTACAATGAGCAGTTCTTC. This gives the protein CASSLAGTGGRYNEQFF.

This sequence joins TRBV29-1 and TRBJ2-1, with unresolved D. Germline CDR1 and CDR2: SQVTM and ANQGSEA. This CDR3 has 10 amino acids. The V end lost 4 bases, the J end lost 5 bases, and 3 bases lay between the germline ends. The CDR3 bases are TGCAGCGTTGCCGACAATGAGCAGTTCTTC. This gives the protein CSVADNEQFF.

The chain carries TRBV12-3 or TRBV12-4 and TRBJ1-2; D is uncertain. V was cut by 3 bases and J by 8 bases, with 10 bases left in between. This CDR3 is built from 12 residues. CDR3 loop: CASSFSWEGYTF. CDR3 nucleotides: TGTGCCAGCAGTTTCTCCTGGGAAGGCTACACCTTC.

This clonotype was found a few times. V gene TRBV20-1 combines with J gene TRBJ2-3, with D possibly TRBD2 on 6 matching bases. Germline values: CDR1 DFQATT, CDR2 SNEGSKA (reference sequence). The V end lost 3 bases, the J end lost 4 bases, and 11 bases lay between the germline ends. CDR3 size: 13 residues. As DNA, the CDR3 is TGCAGTGCTAGCGGGGGAGCACCAGATACGCAGTATTTT. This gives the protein CSASGGAPDTQYF.

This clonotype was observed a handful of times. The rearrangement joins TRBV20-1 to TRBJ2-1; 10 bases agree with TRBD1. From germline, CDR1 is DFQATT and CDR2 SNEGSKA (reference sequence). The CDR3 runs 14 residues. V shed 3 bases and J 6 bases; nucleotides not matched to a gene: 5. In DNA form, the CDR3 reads TGCAGTGCTAGCCCCGGGACAGGGGCCAATGAGCAGTTCTTC. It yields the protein CSASPGTGANEQFF.

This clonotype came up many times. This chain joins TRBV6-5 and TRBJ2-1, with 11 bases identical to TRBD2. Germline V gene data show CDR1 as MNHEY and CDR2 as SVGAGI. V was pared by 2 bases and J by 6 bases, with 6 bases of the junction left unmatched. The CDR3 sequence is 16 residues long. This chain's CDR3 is CASSYTTSGGLNEQFF. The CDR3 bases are TGTGCCAGCAGTTACACCACTAGCGGGGGTCTCAATGAGCAGTTCTTC.

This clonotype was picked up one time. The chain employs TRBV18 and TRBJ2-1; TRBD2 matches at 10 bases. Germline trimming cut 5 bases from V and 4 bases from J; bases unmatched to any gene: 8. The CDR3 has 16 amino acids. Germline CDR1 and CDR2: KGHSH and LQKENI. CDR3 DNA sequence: TGTGCCAGCTCAGAATCTAGCGGGGGATCATACAATGAGCAGTTCTTC. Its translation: CASSESSGGSYNEQFF.

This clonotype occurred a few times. Here the CDR3 reads CASSLGTEQFF. In DNA form, the CDR3 reads TGTGCCAGCAGCCTGGGGACTGAGCAGTTCTTC. The chain links TRBV7-6 to TRBJ2-1, with D possibly called TRBD1 or TRBD2 (5 bases each). The V end was cut by 5 bases, the J end by 9 bases, with 8 bases between. Per germline, CDR1 SGHVS and CDR2 FNYEAQ. The CDR3 is made up of 11 amino acids.

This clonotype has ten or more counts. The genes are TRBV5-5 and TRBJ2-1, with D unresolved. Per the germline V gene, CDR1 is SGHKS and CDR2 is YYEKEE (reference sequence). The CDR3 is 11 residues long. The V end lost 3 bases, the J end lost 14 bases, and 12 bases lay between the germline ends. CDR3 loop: CASSSPLYKFF. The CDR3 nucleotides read TGTGCCAGCAGCTCCCCCCTATATAAGTTCTTC. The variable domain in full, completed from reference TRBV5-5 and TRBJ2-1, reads DAGVTQSPTHLIKTRGQQVTLRCSPISGHKSVSWYQQVLGQGPQFIFQYYEKEERGRGNFPDRFSARQFPNYSSELNVNALLLGDSALYLCASSSPLYKFFGPGTRLTVL.

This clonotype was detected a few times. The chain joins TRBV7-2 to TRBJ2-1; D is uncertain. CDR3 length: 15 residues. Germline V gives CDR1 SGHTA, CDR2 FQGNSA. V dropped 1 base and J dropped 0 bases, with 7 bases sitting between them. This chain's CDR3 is CASSLVVGSYNEQFF. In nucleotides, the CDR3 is TGTGCCAGCAGCTTAGTGGTGGGCTCCTACAATGAGCAGTTCTTC.

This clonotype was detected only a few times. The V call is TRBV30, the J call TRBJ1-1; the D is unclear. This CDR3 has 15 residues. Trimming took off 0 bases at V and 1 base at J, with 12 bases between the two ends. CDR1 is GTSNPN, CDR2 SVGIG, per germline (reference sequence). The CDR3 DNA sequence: TGTGCCTGGAGTGTATGGGCCGCTTCGAACACTGAAGCTTTCTTT. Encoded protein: CAWSVWAASNTEAFF. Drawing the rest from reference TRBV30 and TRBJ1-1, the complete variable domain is SQTIHQWPATLVQPVGSPLSLECTVEGTSNPNLYWYRQAAGRGLQLLFYSVGIGQISSEVPQNLSASRPQDRQFILSSKKLLLSDSGFYLCAWSVWAASNTEAFFGQGTRLTVV.

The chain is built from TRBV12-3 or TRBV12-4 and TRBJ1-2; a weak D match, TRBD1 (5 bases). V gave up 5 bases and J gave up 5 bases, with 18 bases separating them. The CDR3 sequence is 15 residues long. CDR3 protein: CASSTPARQRYGYTF. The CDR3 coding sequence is TGTGCCAGCAGTACCCCCGCGAGACAGCGGTATGGCTACACCTTC.

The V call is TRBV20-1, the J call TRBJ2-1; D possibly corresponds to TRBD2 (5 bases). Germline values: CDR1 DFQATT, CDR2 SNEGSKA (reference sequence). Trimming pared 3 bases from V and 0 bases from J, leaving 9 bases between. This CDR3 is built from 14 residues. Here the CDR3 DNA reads TGCAGTGCTAGGTATGGGAGCTCCTACAATGAGCAGTTCTTC. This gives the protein CSARYGSSYNEQFF.

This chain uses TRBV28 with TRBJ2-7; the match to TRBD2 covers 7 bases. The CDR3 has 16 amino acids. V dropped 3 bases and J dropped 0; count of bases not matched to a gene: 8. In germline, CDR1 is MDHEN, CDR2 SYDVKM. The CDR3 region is CASSLVLSGGSYEQYF. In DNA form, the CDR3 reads TGTGCCAGCAGTTTGGTTTTGTCGGGGGGCTCCTACGAGCAGTACTTC.